This TCR beta chain originates from a study of blood T cell repertoires in COVID-19. About the research overall: The United States, Italy and Spain provided the acute and convalescent COVID-19 samples. PBMCs, B-cell-depleted T cells, or T cells were the source of the cDNA or gDNA that made up the material.

Original processing methods: From reference gene primer amplification, estimates of nucleated cell counts were derived. Clones were sequenced by immunoSEQ multiplex PCR, and TCRdb holds only the in-frame ones, with some missing. For V, J and clone size, that table is used; D and trimming come from the DNA. The sample carries about 260,000 clones, roughly 86% recorded once. The clonotype comes from a woman between 45 and 65 years old with acute or convalescent COVID-19. Sample: peripheral blood.

The CDR3 protein is CATSIAHNEQFF. CDR3 DNA: TGTGCCACCAGCATAGCACACAATGAGCAGTTCTTC. This rearrangement joins TRBV15 to TRBJ2-1, with D hard to call. In germline, CDR1 is LNHNV, CDR2 YYDKDF (reference sequence). The CDR3 extends over 12 amino acids. Trimming removed 4 bases from V and 5 bases from J, with 6 bases in between.